This note documents a single T cell receptor beta chain sequence. This sample stems from a study of metastatic and nonmetastatic thyroid tumors. Background on the study: Malignant thyroid and benign thyroid patients provided blood and tumor or nodule tissue whose repertoires were compared.

Thyroid surgery was preceded by no treatment in any patient. Using MiXCR, TCRdb reanalyzed the PCR reads. The table shows 70,000 or so clones, with 11% to 15% occurring only once. The CDR3 consists of 17 residues. Germline V gene data show CDR1 as MNHEY and CDR2 as SMNVEV (reference sequence). Trimming at V came to 6 bases and at J to 7 bases, leaving 12 bases not matched to a gene. This TCR came from a male donor with papillary thyroid cancer or a benign thyroid nodule (not recorded which). Some clones in this sample may be carry-over from other donors' samples. Sample: blood. The V call is TRBV27, the J call TRBJ2-1; 13 nucleotides align to TRBD2. The CDR3 coding sequence is TGTGCCAGCAGCCAGGCACTAGCGGGAGGGACGGGAAATGAGCAGTTCTTC. Its protein product is CASSQALAGGTGNEQFF.